This TCR beta chain originates from a study of blood T cells in healthy people across ages. Study-level background: Template-switching capture recovered about one barcoded beta molecule per two T cells.

In the case of this clonotype: What it binds is not known.

Next came a second PCR, run for 7 to 11 cycles, which used a sample-barcoded 5' primer along with a J-beta primer mix. MiXCR, applied by TCRdb to the 5' RACE reads, yields one record per CDR3 protein. The table shows over 500,000 distinct CDR3 sequences, with about a quarter occurring only once. Findings and caveats of the study: Strong correlation was found linking TCR beta diversity to naive T cell percentage.

Looked up from germline, CDR1 is MNHEY and CDR2 is SMNVEV (reference sequence). Trimming removed 2 bases from V and 3 bases from J, with 11 bases in between. The CDR3 length is 14 residues. These records were also assigned to another study, of T cells of mothers and their children. That study reports: Slightly, though not significantly, more overlap was seen in related than in unrelated mother-child pairs.

This chain uses TRBV27 with TRBJ2-7, with D perhaps TRBD1 or TRBD2 (7 bases each). The sample was blood. The receptor was isolated from a boy aged 2 to 10 in good health. CDR3 amino acids: CASSLRRGGYEQYF. The CDR3 DNA is TGTGCCAGCAGTTTACGCAGGGGGGGCTACGAGCAGTACTTC.